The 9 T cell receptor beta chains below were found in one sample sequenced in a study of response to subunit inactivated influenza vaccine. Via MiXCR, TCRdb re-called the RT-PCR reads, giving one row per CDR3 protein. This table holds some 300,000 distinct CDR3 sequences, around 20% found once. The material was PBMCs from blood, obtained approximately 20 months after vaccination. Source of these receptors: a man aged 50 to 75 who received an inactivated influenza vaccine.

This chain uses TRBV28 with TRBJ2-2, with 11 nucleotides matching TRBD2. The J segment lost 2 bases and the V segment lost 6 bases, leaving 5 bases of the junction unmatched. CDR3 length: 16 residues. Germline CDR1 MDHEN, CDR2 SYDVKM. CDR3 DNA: TGTGCCAGCAGACTACTAGCGGGAGAAAACACCGGGGAGCTGTTTTTT. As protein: CASRLLAGENTGELFF.

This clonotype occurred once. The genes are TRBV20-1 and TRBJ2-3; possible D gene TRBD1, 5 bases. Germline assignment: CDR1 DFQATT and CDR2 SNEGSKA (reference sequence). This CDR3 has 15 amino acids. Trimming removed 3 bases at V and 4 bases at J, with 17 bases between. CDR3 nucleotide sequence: TGCAGTGCTAGCAGGAACGGGCAGGGTGCAGATACGCAGTATTTT. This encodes CSASRNGQGADTQYF.

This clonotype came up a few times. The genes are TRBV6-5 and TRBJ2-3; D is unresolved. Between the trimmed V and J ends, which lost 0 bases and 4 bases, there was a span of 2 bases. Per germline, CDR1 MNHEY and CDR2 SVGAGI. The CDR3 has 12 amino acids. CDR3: CASSYSPDTQYF. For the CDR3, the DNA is TGTGCCAGCAGTTACTCCCCAGATACGCAGTATTTT.

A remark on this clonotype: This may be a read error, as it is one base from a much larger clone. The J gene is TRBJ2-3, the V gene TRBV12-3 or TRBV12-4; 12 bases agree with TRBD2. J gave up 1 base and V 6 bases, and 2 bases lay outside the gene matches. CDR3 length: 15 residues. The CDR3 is CASSWTSGGTDTQYF. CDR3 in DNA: TGTGCCAGCAGCTGGACTAGCGGGGGCACAGATACGCAGTATTTT.

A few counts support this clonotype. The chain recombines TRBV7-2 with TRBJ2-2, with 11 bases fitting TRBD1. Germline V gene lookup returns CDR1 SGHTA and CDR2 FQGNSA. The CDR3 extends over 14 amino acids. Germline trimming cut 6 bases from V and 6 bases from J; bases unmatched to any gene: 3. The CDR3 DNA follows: TGTGCCAGCAGAGGACAGGGGGCCTCCGGGGAGCTGTTTTTT. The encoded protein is CASRGQGASGELFF.

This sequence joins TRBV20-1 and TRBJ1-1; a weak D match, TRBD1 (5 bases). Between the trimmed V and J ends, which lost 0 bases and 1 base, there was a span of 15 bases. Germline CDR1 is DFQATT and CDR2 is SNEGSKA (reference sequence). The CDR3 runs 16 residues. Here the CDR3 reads CSARDRGRGKNTEAFF. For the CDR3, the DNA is TGCAGTGCTAGAGATCGAGGGAGGGGTAAGAACACTGAAGCTTTCTTT.

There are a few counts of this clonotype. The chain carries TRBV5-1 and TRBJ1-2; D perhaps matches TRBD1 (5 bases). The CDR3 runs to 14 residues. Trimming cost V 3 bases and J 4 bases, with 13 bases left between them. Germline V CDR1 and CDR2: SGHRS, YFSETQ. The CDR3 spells CASSSMEGRYGYTF. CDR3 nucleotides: TGCGCCAGCAGCTCCATGGAGGGGCGCTATGGCTACACCTTC. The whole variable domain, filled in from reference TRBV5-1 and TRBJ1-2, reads KAGVTQTPRYLIKTRGQQVTLSCSPISGHRSVSWYQQTPGQGLQFLFEYFSETQRNKGNFPGRFSGRQFSNSRSEMNVSTLELGDSALYLCASSSMEGRYGYTFGSGTRLTVV.

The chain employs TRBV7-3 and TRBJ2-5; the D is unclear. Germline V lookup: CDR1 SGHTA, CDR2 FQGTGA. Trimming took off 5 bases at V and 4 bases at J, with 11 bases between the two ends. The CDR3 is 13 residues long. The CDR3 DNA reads TGTGCCAGCAGCCCCAACACGGGAGAGACCCAGTACTTC. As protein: CASSPNTGETQYF. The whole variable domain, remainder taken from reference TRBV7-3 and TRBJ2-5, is GAGVSQTPSNKVTEKGKYVELRCDPISGHTALYWYRQSLGQGPEFLIYFQGTGAADDSGLPNDRFFAVRPEGSVSTLKIQRTERGDSAVYLCASSPNTGETQYFGPGTRLLVL.

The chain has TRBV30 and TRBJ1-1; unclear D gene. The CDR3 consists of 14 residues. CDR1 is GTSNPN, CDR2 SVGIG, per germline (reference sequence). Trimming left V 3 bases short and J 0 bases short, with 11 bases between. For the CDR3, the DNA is TGTGCCTGGAGCGGCAGAGCCATGAACACTGAAGCTTTCTTT. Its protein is CAWSGRAMNTEAFF.